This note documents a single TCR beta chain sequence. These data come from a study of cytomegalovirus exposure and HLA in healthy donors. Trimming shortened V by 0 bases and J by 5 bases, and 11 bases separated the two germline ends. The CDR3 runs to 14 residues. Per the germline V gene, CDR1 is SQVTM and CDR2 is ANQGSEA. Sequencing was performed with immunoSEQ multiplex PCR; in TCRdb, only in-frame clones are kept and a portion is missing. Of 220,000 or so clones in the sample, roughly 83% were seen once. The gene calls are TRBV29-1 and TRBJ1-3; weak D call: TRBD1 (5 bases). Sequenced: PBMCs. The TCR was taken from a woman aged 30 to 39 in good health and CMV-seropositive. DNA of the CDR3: TGCAGCGTTGAAGATGTCACAGGCAGAAACACCATATATTTT. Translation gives CSVEDVTGRNTIYF.